The rows below give T cell receptor beta chains drawn from one sample of a study of CD8 T cells in Susac syndrome. TCRdb reprocessed the immunoSEQ multiplex PCR reads via MiXCR and lists one record per CDR3 protein. The data show about 300,000 distinct CDR3 sequences, approximately 91% seen once. Material for sequencing was CD8+ T cells from PBMCs. The receptors derive from a human donor with multiple sclerosis. Both conserved end residues are trimmed from each CDR3. Fields, in order: V gene, J gene, CDR3 protein.

>TRBV4-2|TRBJ2-7
ASSQRGDYEQY
>TRBV27|TRBJ2-1
ASSSGLAGGGGEQF
>TRBV11-2|TRBJ1-1
ASSLDPTDEAF
>TRBV27|TRBJ2-7
ASSFSRGYFSYEQY
>TRBV25-1|TRBJ2-1
ASTRGGNYEQF
>TRBV11-2|TRBJ1-1
ASSSLTGAF
>TRBV6-2/TRBV6-3|TRBJ2-4
ASGVGDGSKNIQY
>TRBV21-1|TRBJ2-7
ASSPRRDYTYEQY
>TRBV20-1|TRBJ2-1
SARDLRPGLAANEQF
>TRBV29-1|TRBJ2-1
SVEGQGGLTLLDERF
>TRBV14|TRBJ2-1
ASSQVGGASYNEQF
>TRBV28|TRBJ1-1
ASREQGGTEAF
>TRBV5-1|TRBJ2-7
ASSSTGQSYEQY
>TRBV25-1|TRBJ2-7
ASSDRQGFSYEQY
>TRBV7-2|TRBJ2-7
ASSSPLEGISYEQY
>TRBV30|TRBJ1-6
AWRATGFPPLH
>TRBV7-9|TRBJ2-1
ASSLGQGVNEQF
>TRBV18|TRBJ2-1
ASSPPMGPARSSYNEQF
>TRBV6-1|TRBJ2-1
ASRITLEASLDEQF
>TRBV7-9|TRBJ2-1
ASSTSYGWGNEQF
>TRBV19|TRBJ2-1
ASSIGHLGEQF
>TRBV12-3/TRBV12-4|TRBJ2-1
ASSDKGDNEQF
>TRBV5-6|TRBJ1-1
ASSLVWDRVIGVSEAF
>TRBV9|TRBJ2-5
ASSVEPSGGAEETQY
>TRBV4-2|TRBJ2-1
ASSQETGNGEQF
>TRBV6-1|TRBJ2-3
ASSLTRGVGHTDTQY
>TRBV12-3/TRBV12-4|TRBJ2-1
ASSPLVNEQF
>TRBV20-1|TRBJ2-5
SASRLLTSGTFQETQY
>TRBV11-2|TRBJ2-4
ASSLGQGKNIQY
>TRBV28|TRBJ2-2
ASSLTGGPGELF
>TRBV25-1|TRBJ2-3
ASSGSGSTDTQY
>TRBV5-6|TRBJ2-3
ASSPGQGTDTQY
>TRBV27|TRBJ1-3
ASSFQPFGNTIY
>TRBV27|TRBJ2-1
ASSFSGSAYNEQF
>TRBV27|TRBJ2-7
ASSLNPGTGYEQY
>TRBV9|TRBJ2-1
ASSVVGGESNEQF
>TRBV28|TRBJ2-5
ASSHPAGTVKETQY